The entry below gives a single T cell receptor beta chain sequence along with its context. Its cognate antigen is unknown. This sample was taken from a study of PD-L1 blockade in urothelial cancer. Study overall: Patients initiated atezolizumab at some point between 2013 and 2015 at 1,200 mg intravenously every 3 weeks. Findings and caveats of the study: Tumor-linked clones in blood grew more by 3 weeks in durable-benefit patients.

Using immunoSEQ multiplex PCR, the repertoire was profiled, and TCRdb retains in-frame clones only, with some absent. Of about 43,000 clones in the sample, more than 75% were seen once. J gave up 6 bases and V 5 bases, and 4 bases lay outside the gene matches. CDR1 and CDR2 from the germline V gene are SGHAT and FQNNGV. The CDR3 is 16 residues long. The chain employs TRBV11-2 and TRBJ2-1; 16 positions match TRBD2. The material sequenced was PBMCs, taken around atezolizumab (anti-PD-L1) treatment. This TCR derives from a woman aged 55-70 years with urothelial cancer. The CDR3 spells CASSPGTSGGANEQFF. Here the CDR3 DNA reads TGTGCCAGCAGCCCCGGGACTAGCGGGGGGGCCAATGAGCAGTTCTTC.